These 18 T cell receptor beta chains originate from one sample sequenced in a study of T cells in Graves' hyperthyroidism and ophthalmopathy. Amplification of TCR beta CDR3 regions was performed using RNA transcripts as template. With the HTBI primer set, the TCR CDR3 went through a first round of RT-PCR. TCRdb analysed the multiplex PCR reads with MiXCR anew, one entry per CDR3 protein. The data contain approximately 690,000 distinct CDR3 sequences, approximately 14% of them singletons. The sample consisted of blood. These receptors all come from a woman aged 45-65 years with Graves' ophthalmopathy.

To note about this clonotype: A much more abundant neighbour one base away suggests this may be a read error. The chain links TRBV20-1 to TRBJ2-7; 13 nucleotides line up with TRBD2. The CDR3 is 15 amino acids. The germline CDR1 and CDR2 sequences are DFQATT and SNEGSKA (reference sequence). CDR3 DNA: TGCAGTGCTAGGAGAGGGACTAGCGGGATTTACGAGCGGTACTTC. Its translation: CSARRGTSGIYERYF.

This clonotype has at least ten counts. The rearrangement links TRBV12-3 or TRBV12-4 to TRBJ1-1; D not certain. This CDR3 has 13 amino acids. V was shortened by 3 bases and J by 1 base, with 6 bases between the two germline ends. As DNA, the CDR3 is TGTGCCAGCAGTTTTAGCGCGAACACTGAAGCTTTCTTT. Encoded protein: CASSFSANTEAFF.

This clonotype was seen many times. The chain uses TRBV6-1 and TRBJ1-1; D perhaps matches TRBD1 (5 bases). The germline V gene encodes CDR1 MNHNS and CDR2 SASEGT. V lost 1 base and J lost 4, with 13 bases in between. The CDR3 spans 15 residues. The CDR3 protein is CASSEGGISGTEAFF. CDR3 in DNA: TGTGCCAGCAGTGAAGGGGGGATTAGTGGCACTGAAGCTTTCTTT.

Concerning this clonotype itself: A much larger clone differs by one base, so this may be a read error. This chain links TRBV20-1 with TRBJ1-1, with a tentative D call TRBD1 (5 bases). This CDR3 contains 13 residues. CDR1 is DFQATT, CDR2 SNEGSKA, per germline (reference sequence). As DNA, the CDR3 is TGCAGTGCTAGAAGACAGCCCAACACTGGAGCTTTCTTT. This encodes CSARRQPNTGAFF.

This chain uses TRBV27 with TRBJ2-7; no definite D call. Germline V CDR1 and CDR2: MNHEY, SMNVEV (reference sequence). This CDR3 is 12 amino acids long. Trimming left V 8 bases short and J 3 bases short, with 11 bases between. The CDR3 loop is CASGDNFYEQYF. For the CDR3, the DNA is TGTGCCAGCGGGGATAACTTCTACGAGCAGTACTTC.

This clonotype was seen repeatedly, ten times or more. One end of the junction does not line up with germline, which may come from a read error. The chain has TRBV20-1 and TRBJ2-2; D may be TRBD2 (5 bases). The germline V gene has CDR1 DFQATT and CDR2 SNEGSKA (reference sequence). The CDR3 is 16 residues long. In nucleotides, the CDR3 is TGCAGTGCTCCCATGGTTCGGGGAGCGTACACCGGGAAGCTGTTTTTT. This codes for CSAPMVRGAYTGKLFF.

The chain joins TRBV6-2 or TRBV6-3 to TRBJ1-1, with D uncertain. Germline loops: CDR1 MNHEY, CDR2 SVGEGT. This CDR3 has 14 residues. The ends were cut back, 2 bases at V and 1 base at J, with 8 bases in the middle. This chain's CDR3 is CASSYAGENTEAFF. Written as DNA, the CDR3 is TGTGCCAGCAGTTACGCGGGCGAGAACACTGAAGCTTTCTTT.

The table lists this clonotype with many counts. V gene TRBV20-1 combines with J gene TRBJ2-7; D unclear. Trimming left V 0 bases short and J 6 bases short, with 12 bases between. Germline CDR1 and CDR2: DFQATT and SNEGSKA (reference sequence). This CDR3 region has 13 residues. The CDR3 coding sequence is TGCAGTGCTAGAGACCCCGATTGGGCCGAGCAGTACTTC. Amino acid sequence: CSARDPDWAEQYF.

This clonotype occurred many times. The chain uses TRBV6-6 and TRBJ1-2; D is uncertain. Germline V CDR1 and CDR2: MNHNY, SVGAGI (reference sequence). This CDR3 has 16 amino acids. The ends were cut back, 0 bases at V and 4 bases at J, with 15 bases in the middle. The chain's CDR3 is CASSYSIGAATYGYTF. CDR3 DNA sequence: TGTGCCAGCAGTTACTCGATCGGTGCAGCAACCTATGGCTACACCTTC.

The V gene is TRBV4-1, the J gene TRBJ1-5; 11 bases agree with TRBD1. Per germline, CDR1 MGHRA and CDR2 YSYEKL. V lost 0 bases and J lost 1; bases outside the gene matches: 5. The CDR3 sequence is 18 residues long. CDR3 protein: CASSQERTGGASNQPQHF. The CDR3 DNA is TGCGCCAGCAGCCAAGAAAGGACAGGGGGCGCGAGCAATCAGCCCCAGCATTTT.

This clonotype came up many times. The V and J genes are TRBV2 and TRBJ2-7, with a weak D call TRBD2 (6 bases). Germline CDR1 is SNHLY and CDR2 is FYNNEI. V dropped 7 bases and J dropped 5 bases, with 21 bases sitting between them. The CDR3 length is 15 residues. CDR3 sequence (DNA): TGTGCCAGCACCCCTGGAGGGGAGAGGACTGACGAGCAGTACTTC. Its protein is CASTPGGERTDEQYF.

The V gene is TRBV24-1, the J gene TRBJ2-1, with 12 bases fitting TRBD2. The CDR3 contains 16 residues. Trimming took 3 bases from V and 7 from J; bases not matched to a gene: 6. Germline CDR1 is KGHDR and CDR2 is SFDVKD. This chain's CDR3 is CATSDTTSGRRNEQFF. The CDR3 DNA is TGTGCCACCAGTGATACGACTAGCGGGAGACGTAATGAGCAGTTCTTC.

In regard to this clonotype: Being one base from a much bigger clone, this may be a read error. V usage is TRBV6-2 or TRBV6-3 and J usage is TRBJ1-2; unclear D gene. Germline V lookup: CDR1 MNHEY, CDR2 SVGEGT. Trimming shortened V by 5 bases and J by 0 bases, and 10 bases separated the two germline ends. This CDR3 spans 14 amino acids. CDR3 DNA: TGTGCCAGCAGTAACCAGGCTTCTAACTATGGCTACACCTTC. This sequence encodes CASSNQASNYGYTF.

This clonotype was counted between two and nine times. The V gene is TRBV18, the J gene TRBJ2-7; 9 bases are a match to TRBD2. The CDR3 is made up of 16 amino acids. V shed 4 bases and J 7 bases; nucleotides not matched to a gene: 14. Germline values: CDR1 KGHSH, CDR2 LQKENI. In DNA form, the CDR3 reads TGTGCCAGCTCACGGACTGGCGGGAGGGCCTGGAGGGAGCAGTACTTC. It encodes CASSRTGGRAWREQYF. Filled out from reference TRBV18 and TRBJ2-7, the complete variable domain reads NAGVMQNPRHLVRRRGQEARLRCSPMKGHSHVYWYRQLPEEGLKFMVYLQKENIIDESGMPKERFSAEFPKEGPSILRIQQVVRGDSAAYFCASSRTGGRAWREQYFGPGTRLTVT.

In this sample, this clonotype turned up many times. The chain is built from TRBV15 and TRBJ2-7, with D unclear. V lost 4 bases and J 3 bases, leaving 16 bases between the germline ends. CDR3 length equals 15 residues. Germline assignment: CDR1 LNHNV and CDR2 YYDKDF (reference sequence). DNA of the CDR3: TGTGCCACCAGCACTTTCGGGCTCGCAGACTACGAGCAGTACTTC. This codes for CATSTFGLADYEQYF. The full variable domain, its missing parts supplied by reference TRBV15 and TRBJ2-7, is DAMVIQNPRYQVTQFGKPVTLSCSQTLNHNVMYWYQQKSSQAPKLLFHYYDKDFNNEADTPDNFQSRRPNTSFCFLDIRSPGLGDTAMYLCATSTFGLADYEQYFGPGTRLTVT.

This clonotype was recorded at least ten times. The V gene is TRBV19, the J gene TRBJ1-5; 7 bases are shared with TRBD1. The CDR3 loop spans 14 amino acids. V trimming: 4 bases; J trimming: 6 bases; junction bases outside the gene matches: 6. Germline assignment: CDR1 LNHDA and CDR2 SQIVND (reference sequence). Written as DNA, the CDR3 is TGTGCCAGTAGTAGACAGGGAGACGGTCAGCCCCAGCATTTT. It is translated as CASSRQGDGQPQHF.

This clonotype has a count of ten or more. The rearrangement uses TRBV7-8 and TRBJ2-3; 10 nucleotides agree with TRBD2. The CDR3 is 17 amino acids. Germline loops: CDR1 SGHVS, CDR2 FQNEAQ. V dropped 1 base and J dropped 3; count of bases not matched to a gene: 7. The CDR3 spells CASSLVLAGVGTDTQYF. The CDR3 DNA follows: TGTGCCAGCAGCTTAGTGCTAGCGGGAGTAGGTACAGATACGCAGTATTTT. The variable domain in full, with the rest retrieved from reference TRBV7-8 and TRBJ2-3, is GAGVSQSPRYKVAKRGQDVALRCDPISGHVSLFWYQQALGQGPEFLTYFQNEAQLDKSGLPSDRFFAERPEGSVSTLKIQRTQQEDSAVYLCASSLVLAGVGTDTQYFGPGTRLTVL.

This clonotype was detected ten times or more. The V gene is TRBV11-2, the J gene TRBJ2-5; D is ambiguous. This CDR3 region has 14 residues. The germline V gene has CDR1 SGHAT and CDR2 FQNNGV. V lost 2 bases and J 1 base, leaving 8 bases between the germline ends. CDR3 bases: TGTGCCAGCAGCTTACAGGCCTCCCAAGAGACCCAGTACTTC. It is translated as CASSLQASQETQYF.